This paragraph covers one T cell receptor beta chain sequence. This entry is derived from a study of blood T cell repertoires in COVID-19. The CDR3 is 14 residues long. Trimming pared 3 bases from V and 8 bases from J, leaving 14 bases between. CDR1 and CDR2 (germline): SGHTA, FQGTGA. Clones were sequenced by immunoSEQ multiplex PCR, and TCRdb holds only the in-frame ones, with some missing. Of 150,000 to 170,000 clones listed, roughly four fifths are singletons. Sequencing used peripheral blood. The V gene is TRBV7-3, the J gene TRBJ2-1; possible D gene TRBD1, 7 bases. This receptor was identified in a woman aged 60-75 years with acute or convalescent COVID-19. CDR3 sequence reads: CASSFRQGGDEQFF. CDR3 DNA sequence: TGTGCCAGCAGCTTTCGACAGGGAGGCGATGAGCAGTTCTTC. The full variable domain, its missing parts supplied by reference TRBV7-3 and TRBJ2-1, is GAGVSQTPSNKVTEKGKYVELRCDPISGHTALYWYRQSLGQGPEFLIYFQGTGAADDSGLPNDRFFAVRPEGSVSTLKIQRTERGDSAVYLCASSFRQGGDEQFFGPGTRLTVL.